This TCR beta chain was sequenced in a study of blood T cell repertoires in COVID-19. Overall study: T cells, B-cell-depleted T cells, or PBMCs provided the cDNA or gDNA that served as material.

Original methodology: Reference gene primer amplification yielded estimated nucleated cell counts. TCRdb's table, derived via immunoSEQ multiplex PCR, lists solely in-frame clones and lacks some. V and J calls and clone size are those listed in that table; D and trimming were worked out from the DNA. The sample yields 65,000 to 75,000 clones, roughly three quarters seen once. Trimming left V 7 bases short and J 6 bases short, with 22 bases between. Germline V gene data show CDR1 as MNHEY and CDR2 as SVGAGI. The CDR3 runs to 15 residues. This TCR was recovered from a human donor in a cohort sampled during active COVID-19. The rearrangement joins TRBV6-5 to TRBJ2-7; possibly TRBD1 for D (6 bases). Material: peripheral blood. The CDR3 reads CASTPTGTRALEQYF. The CDR3, as DNA: TGTGCCAGCACCCCTACCGGGACAAGGGCGCTCGAGCAGTACTTC.